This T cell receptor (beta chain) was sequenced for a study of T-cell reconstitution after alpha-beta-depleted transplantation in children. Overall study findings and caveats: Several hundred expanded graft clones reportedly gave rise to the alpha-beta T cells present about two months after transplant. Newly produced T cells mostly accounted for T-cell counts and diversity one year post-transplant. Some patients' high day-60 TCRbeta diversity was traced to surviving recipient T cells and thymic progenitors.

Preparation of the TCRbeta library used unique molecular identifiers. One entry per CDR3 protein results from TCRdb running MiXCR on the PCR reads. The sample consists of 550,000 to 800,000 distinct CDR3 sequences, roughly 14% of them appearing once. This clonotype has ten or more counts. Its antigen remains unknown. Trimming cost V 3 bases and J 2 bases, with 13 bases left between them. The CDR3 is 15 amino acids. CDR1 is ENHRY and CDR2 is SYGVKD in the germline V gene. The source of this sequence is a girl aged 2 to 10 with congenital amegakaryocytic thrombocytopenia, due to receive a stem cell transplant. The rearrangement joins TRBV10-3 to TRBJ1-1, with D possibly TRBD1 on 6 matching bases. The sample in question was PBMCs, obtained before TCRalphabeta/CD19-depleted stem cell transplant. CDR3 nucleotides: TGTGCCATCAGTGACTCCCGGGGGCACAACACTGAAGCTTTCTTT. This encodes CAISDSRGHNTEAFF.